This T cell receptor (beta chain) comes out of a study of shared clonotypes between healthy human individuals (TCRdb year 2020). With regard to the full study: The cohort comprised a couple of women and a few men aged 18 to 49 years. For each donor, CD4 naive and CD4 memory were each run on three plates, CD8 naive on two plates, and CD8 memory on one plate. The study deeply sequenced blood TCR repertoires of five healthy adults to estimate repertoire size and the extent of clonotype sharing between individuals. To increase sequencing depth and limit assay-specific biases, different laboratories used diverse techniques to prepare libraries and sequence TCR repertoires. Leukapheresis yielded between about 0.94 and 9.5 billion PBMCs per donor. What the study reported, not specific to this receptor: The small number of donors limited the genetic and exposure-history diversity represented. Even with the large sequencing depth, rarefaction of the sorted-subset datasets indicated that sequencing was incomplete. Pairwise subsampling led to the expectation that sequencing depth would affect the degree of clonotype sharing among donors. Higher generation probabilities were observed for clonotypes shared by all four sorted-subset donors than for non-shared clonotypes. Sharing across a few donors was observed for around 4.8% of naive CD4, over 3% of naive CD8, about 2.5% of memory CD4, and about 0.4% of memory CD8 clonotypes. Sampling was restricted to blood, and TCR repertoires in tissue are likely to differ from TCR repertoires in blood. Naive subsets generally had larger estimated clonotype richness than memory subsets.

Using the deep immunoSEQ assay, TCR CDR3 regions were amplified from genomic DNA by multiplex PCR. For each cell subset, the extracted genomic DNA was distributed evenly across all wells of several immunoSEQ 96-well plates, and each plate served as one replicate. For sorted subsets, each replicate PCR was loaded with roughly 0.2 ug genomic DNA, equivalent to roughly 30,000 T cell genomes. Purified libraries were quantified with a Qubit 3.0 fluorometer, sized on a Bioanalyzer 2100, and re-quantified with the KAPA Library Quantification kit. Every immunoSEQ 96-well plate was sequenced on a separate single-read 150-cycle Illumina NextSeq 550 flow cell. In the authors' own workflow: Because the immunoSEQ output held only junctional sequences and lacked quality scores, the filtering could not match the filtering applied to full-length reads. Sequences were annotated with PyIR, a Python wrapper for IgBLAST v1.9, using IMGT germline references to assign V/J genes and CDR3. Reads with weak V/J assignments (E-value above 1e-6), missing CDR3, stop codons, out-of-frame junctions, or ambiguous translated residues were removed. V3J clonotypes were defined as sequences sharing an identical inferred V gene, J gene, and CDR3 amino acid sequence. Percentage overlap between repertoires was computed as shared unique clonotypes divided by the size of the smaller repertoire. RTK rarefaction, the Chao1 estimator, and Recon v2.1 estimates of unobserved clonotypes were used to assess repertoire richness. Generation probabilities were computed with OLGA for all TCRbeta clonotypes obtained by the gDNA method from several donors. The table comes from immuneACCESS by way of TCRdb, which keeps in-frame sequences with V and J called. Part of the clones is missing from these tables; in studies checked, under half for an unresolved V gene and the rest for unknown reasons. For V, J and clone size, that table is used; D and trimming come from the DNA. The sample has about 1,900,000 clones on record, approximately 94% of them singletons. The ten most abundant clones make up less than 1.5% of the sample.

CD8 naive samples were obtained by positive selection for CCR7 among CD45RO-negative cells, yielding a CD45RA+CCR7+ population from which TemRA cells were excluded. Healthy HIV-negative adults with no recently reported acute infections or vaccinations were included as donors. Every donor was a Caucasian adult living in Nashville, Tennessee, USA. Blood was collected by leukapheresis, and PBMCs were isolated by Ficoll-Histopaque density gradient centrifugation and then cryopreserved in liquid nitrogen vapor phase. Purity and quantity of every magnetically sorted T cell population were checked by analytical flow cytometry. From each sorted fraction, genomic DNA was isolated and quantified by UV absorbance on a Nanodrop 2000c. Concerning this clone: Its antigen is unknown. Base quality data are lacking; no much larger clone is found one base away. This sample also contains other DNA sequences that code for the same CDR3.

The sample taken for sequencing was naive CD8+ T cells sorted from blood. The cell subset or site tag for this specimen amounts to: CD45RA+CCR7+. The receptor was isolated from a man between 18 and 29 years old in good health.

The DNA is TGTGCCAGCGGTACTAGCGGGAGCTACGAGCAGTACTTC. Its protein is CASGTSGSYEQYF. In this chain, TRBV27 is recombined with TRBJ2-7; the junction holds 11 bases that match TRBD2. CDR1 and CDR2, per the germline V gene (reference sequence), are MNHEY and SMNVEV. There are 13 amino acids in the CDR3, from cysteine to phenylalanine inclusive. Only the CDR3 portion is preserved as DNA: 39 bases, with reading frame beginning at the first base. At the junction V is shortened by 8 bases and J by 3 bases; bases outside the gene matches: 3.